The TCR beta chain under discussion was sequenced for a study of Ad26.COV2.S vaccination and SARS-CoV-2 variants. Looking at the study overall: Trial arm assignment for the donor was COV1001 Ad26.COV2.S. Intramuscularly, Ad26.COV2.S was given either once or twice, 56 days apart.

Treatment described: roughly 18 received Ad26.COV2.S at low or high dose, single or two shots; about 5 received placebo; per-sample allocation not given. The investigators took samples on day 63 after the first vaccine or placebo injection. Measured with immunoSEQ multiplex PCR; TCRdb has only the in-frame clones, and not every one. The data show approximately 300,000 clones, roughly 84% seen once. Details on this clone: Its antigen is unidentified.

The V gene's germline CDR1 is LNHDA and CDR2 SQIVND (reference sequence). The CDR3 length is 11 residues. Trimming cost V 4 bases and J 7 bases, with 4 bases left between them. Study-level points and caveats: The study found higher spike-specific TCR breadth in vaccine than placebo recipients. Quantification of TCR breadth and depth may have yielded underestimates of total T cell responses.

The sequencing used peripheral blood, collected in a trial of Ad26.COV2.S vaccine versus placebo. J is TRBJ2-2 and V is TRBV19; the D is unclear. The receptor was derived from a person between 18 and 65 years old who received the Ad26.COV2.S COVID-19 vaccine or a placebo. In DNA, the CDR3 is TGTGCCAGTAGTACTCACGGGGAGCTGTTTTTT. Residues: CASSTHGELFF.